The 25 T cell receptor beta chains below come from one sample, sequenced in a study of T cell changes during pregnancy in multiple sclerosis. The data were produced by immunoSEQ multiplex PCR, yet TCRdb's version contains in-frame clones alone and is incomplete. The sample lists about 97,000 clones, about nine tenths occurring once. This sample comprised peripheral blood, obtained in the second trimester of pregnancy. The origin of the receptors is a female donor in good health, enrolled as a control in a pregnancy study.

This chain links TRBV19 with TRBJ2-1; 13 nucleotides align to TRBD2. With 4 bases clipped from V and 11 bases from J, the junction kept 5 bases outside the gene matches. The CDR3 has 14 amino acids. Germline CDR1 is LNHDA and CDR2 is SQIVND (reference sequence). The CDR3 region has the DNA TGTGCCAGTAGTACAGGGACTAGCGGGATCAAGCAGTTCTTC. It codes for CASSTGTSGIKQFF.

This clone appeared once. The chain employs TRBV30 and TRBJ1-2; TRBD1 is a possible D gene (6 bases). This CDR3 is 13 amino acids long. V was shortened by 5 bases and J by 5 bases, with 15 bases between the two germline ends. Per the germline V gene, CDR1 is GTSNPN and CDR2 is SVGIG (reference sequence). The CDR3 DNA sequence: TGTGCCTGGGAAACAGGGAACAGATATGGCTACACCTTC. The encoded protein is CAWETGNRYGYTF. The variable domain in full, completed from reference TRBV30 and TRBJ1-2, reads SQTIHQWPATLVQPVGSPLSLECTVEGTSNPNLYWYRQAAGRGLQLLFYSVGIGQISSEVPQNLSASRPQDRQFILSSKKLLLSDSGFYLCAWETGNRYGYTFGSGTRLTVV.

V gene TRBV15 combines with J gene TRBJ1-1; D possibly corresponds to TRBD1 (5 bases). Germline V gene sequence: CDR1 LNHNV, CDR2 YYDKDF (reference sequence). Trimming removed 3 bases at V and 10 bases at J, with 12 bases between. This CDR3 has 12 amino acids. The CDR3: CATSSPAGGAFF. CDR3 nucleotides: TGTGCCACCAGCAGCCCCGCCGGGGGAGCTTTCTTT. The whole variable domain, filled in from reference TRBV15 and TRBJ1-1, reads DAMVIQNPRYQVTQFGKPVTLSCSQTLNHNVMYWYQQKSSQAPKLLFHYYDKDFNNEADTPDNFQSRRPNTSFCFLDIRSPGLGDTAMYLCATSSPAGGAFFGQGTRLTVV.

This clone was observed a single time. The V gene is TRBV2, the J gene TRBJ1-1; tentative D call: TRBD1 (5 bases). V lost 5 bases and J lost 3, with 16 bases in between. Germline V gene lookup returns CDR1 SNHLY and CDR2 FYNNEI. CDR3 length equals 15 residues. The CDR3 sequence is CASSKSRGGDTEAFF. The CDR3 DNA sequence: TGTGCCAGCAGTAAGTCTCGGGGCGGGGACACTGAAGCTTTCTTT.

The V gene is TRBV6-1, the J gene TRBJ2-7, with 8 bases identical to TRBD2. The germline V gene encodes CDR1 MNHNS and CDR2 SASEGT. Trimming cost V 2 bases and J 2 bases; bases outside gene matches: 5. The CDR3 contains 15 residues. The CDR3 is CASSESRGGPYEQYF. In DNA, the CDR3 is TGTGCCAGCAGTGAATCTCGCGGGGGGCCCTACGAGCAGTACTTC.

The table lists this clone with a count of one. V is TRBV27 and J is TRBJ1-6; tentatively, D is TRBD1 (5 bases). The germline V gene encodes CDR1 MNHEY and CDR2 SMNVEV (reference sequence). The V gene lost 2 bases and the J gene lost 7 bases, with 6 bases spanning the gap. The CDR3 is 13 amino acids. Here the CDR3 reads CASSLGGNSPLHF. Written as DNA, the CDR3 is TGTGCCAGCAGTTTAGGGGGGAATTCACCCCTCCACTTT.

The chain has TRBV7-9 and TRBJ1-2; no firm D call. The CDR3 is 15 amino acids. Per germline, CDR1 SEHNR and CDR2 FQNEAQ (reference sequence). V lost 7 bases and J 1 base, leaving 16 bases between the germline ends. CDR3 in amino acids: CASTTTTGFNYGYTF. CDR3 sequence (DNA): TGTGCCAGCACTACAACGACGGGGTTTAACTATGGCTACACCTTC.

This clone was observed once. The chain links TRBV6-5 to TRBJ2-5, with unresolved D. The J call is doubtful: the DNA matches TRBJ2-7 better. CDR1 is MNHEY and CDR2 is SVGAGI in the germline V gene. The CDR3 totals 13 residues. For the CDR3, the DNA is TGTGCCAGCAGTTACGACAATTTCTACGAGCAGTACTTC. Protein: CASSYDNFYEQYF.

This chain joins TRBV9 and TRBJ1-5; D remains unclear. This CDR3 comprises 15 residues. Deletions cut 7 bases from V and 0 bases from J, with 14 bases between. Germline V gives CDR1 SGDLS, CDR2 YYNGEE. This chain's CDR3 is CASGETPYSNQPQHF. Here the CDR3 DNA reads TGTGCCAGCGGTGAGACTCCTTATAGCAATCAGCCCCAGCATTTT. Full variable domain (rest looked up from reference TRBV9 and TRBJ1-5): DSGVTQTPKHLITATGQRVTLRCSPRSGDLSVYWYQQSLDQGLQFLIQYYNGEERAKGNILERFSAQQFPDLHSELNLSSLELGDSALYFCASGETPYSNQPQHFGDGTRLSIL.

The gene calls are TRBV5-1 and TRBJ2-7; 9 nucleotides agree with TRBD1. CDR3 length equals 15 residues. Germline CDR1 SGHRS, CDR2 YFSETQ. Trimming at V came to 4 bases and at J to 5 bases, leaving 10 bases not matched to a gene. The CDR3, as DNA: TGCGCCAGCAGCGCCGAGGGGACAGGGTCCCACGAGCAGTACTTC. Translation gives CASSAEGTGSHEQYF.

This chain links TRBV28 with TRBJ2-7; tentative D call: TRBD2 (6 bases). Between the trimmed V and J ends, which lost 1 base and 0 bases, there was a span of 13 bases. In germline, CDR1 is MDHEN, CDR2 SYDVKM. The CDR3 has 16 amino acids. The CDR3 bases are TGTGCCAGCAGTTTATCGGGTGCCGGGGGCTCCTACGAGCAGTACTTC. Translation gives CASSLSGAGGSYEQYF.

The chain combines TRBV6-4 with TRBJ2-1; TRBD1 aligns across 7 bases. The CDR3 loop spans 13 amino acids. The V and J ends lost 2 bases and 9 bases, in that order; junction bases with no gene match: 4. Germline CDR1 reads MRHNA; CDR2 reads SNTAGT. The CDR3 bases are TGTGCCAGCAGTGACATAACAGGGGCTGAGCAGTTCTTC. Its translation is CASSDITGAEQFF.

This clone was counted between two and nine times. The chain combines TRBV30 with TRBJ1-6; TRBD1 might be the D (5 bases). The ends were cut back, 0 bases at V and 4 bases at J, with 7 bases in the middle. CDR1 and CDR2 from the germline V gene are GTSNPN and SVGIG (reference sequence). This CDR3 contains 14 residues. CDR3 sequence reads: CAWSVDMYNSPLHF. DNA of the CDR3: TGTGCCTGGAGTGTGGACATGTATAATTCACCCCTCCACTTT.

The chain links TRBV4-1 to TRBJ1-1; 7 nucleotides agree with TRBD1. The CDR3 runs 20 residues. The germline CDR1 and CDR2 sequences are MGHRA and YSYEKL. With V trimmed by 0 bases and J by 5 bases, 21 bases remained unmatched. CDR3 in DNA: TGCGCCAGCAGCCAAGATTTTTTACCACAGGGGAGGTCCGAGGGGACTGAAGCTTTCTTT. Translating gives CASSQDFLPQGRSEGTEAFF.

This chain joins TRBV18 and TRBJ1-2, with 12 bases that match TRBD1. The V and J ends lost 2 bases and 7 bases, in that order; junction bases with no gene match: 8. The germline gives CDR1 KGHSH, CDR2 LQKENI. The CDR3 is 16 residues long. CDR3 in DNA: TGTGCCAGCTCACCAACTACGGGACAGGGGGCGAGTGGCTACACCTTC. The encoded protein is CASSPTTGQGASGYTF.

The chain has TRBV15 and TRBJ2-3; 7 bases fit TRBD2. Germline V lookup: CDR1 LNHNV, CDR2 YYDKDF (reference sequence). The CDR3 has 16 residues. V was clipped by 3 bases and J by 0 bases; unmatched bases: 6. CDR3 region: CATSRSSGPSTDTQYF. CDR3 coding DNA: TGTGCCACCAGCAGGTCTAGCGGTCCTAGCACAGATACGCAGTATTTT.

The chain recombines TRBV5-1 with TRBJ1-3, with no clear D. This CDR3 contains 14 residues. V gave up 1 base and J gave up 3 bases, with 8 bases separating them. Per germline, CDR1 SGHRS and CDR2 YFSETQ. The CDR3 here is CASSLSGNGNTIYF. The CDR3 DNA reads as TGCGCCAGCAGCTTGAGCGGGAATGGAAACACCATATATTTT. Supplemented by reference TRBV5-1 and TRBJ1-3, the full variable domain reads KAGVTQTPRYLIKTRGQQVTLSCSPISGHRSVSWYQQTPGQGLQFLFEYFSETQRNKGNFPGRFSGRQFSNSRSEMNVSTLELGDSALYLCASSLSGNGNTIYFGEGSWLTVV.

Notes on this clone: The same CDR3 also results from other DNA sequences found in this sample. This chain links TRBV6-1 with TRBJ1-6; maybe TRBD1 (6 bases). Germline V gene lookup returns CDR1 MNHNS and CDR2 SASEGT. V was clipped by 0 bases and J by 8 bases, with 11 bases between them. The CDR3 length is 15 residues. CDR3 loop: CASSEARQGYSPLHF. CDR3 in DNA: TGTGCCAGCAGTGAAGCACGGCAGGGGTATTCACCCCTCCACTTT.

This sequence joins TRBV5-1 and TRBJ2-7; 7 bases match TRBD1. This CDR3 spans 17 amino acids. Trimming took 2 bases from V and 5 from J; bases not matched to a gene: 16. In germline, CDR1 is SGHRS, CDR2 YFSETQ. In nucleotides, the CDR3 is TGCGCCAGCAGCTTCATCTTAACAGGGGCTCCAACCCACGAGCAGTACTTC. Its protein is CASSFILTGAPTHEQYF.

V is TRBV30 and J is TRBJ1-4; the D is unclear. The ends were cut back, 0 bases at V and 2 bases at J, with 7 bases in the middle. Germline lookup yields CDR1 GTSNPN and CDR2 SVGIG (reference sequence). The CDR3 is 14 amino acids. The CDR3 DNA reads TGTGCCTGGAGTGTACGAGTGACTAATGAAAAACTGTTTTTT. As protein: CAWSVRVTNEKLFF.

The V call is TRBV2, the J call TRBJ1-3, with D possibly being TRBD1 (5 bases). Trimming took 6 bases from V and 0 from J, leaving 15 bases between them. CDR3 size: 16 residues. Germline V gene lookup returns CDR1 SNHLY and CDR2 FYNNEI. CDR3 coding DNA: TGTGCCAGCAGCGCCGACAGAGATCCCTCTGGAAACACCATATATTTT. It codes for CASSADRDPSGNTIYF.

This chain uses TRBV4-1 with TRBJ2-7; 12 nucleotides line up with TRBD2. Germline values: CDR1 MGHRA, CDR2 YSYEKL. The CDR3 has 15 residues. V lost 4 bases to trimming and J lost 4 bases; unmatched junction nucleotides: 5. The CDR3 DNA reads TGCGCCAGCAGCCGAGGACTAGCGGGATTGTACGAGCAGTACTTC. Its translation: CASSRGLAGLYEQYF.

V is TRBV5-1 and J is TRBJ1-3; D not certain. Trimming stripped 0 bases from V and 4 bases from J, with 8 bases between. The CDR3 spans 14 residues. The germline CDR1 and CDR2 sequences are SGHRS and YFSETQ. The CDR3, as DNA: TGCGCCAGCAGCTTGGATGAGTACGGAAACACCATATATTTT. It specifies CASSLDEYGNTIYF.

The V gene is TRBV5-4, the J gene TRBJ1-6; 8 bases line up with TRBD1. Germline V gene lookup returns CDR1 SGHNT and CDR2 YYREEE (reference sequence). V lost 0 bases, J lost 7 bases, and 15 bases stayed unmatched. The CDR3 sequence is 19 residues long. The CDR3 loop is CASSLDRGIEGRANSPLHF. DNA for the CDR3: TGTGCCAGCAGCTTGGACAGGGGGATTGAAGGGAGAGCCAATTCACCCCTCCACTTT.

This clone was counted a single time. The chain carries TRBV7-2 and TRBJ2-7, with 10 bases matching TRBD2. Germline trimming cut 3 bases from V and 7 bases from J; bases unmatched to any gene: 12. Germline CDR1 reads SGHTA; CDR2 reads FQGNSA. CDR3 length: 16 amino acids. The CDR3: CASSFRLAGHLGEQYF. The CDR3 nucleotides read TGTGCCAGCAGCTTCAGACTAGCGGGCCATCTAGGAGAGCAGTACTTC.